This T cell receptor (beta chain) is from a study of T cells in tumors after PD-1 blockade. As for the study in general: No patient had prior checkpoint blockade, systemic immunosuppression, or radiotherapy within 4 weeks. Patients received pembrolizumab 200 mg every 3 weeks or cemiplimab 350 mg every 2 weeks. Some patients also took daily vismodegib 150 mg during anti-PD-1 treatment.

Findings and limits, study-wide: About 45% of tumor TCR clonotypes were also found in blood.

Germline assignment: CDR1 SGHTA and CDR2 FQGNSA. V was pared by 1 base and J by 8 bases, with 15 bases between. This CDR3 spans 15 amino acids. Notes on this clone: What it recognizes is unknown.

The table came from immunoSEQ multiplex PCR; TCRdb's copy has only in-frame clones and leaves some out. The sample includes 30,000 to 40,000 clones, roughly 73% of them seen just once. The sequence was collected from a human donor with basal cell carcinoma. The chain carries TRBV7-2 and TRBJ2-1; a weak D match, TRBD2 (5 bases). The input for sequencing was PBMCs, taken before anti-PD-1 treatment. DNA for the CDR3: TGTGCCAGCAGCTTAGACGGGGTTGGTGGCGATGAGCAGTTCTTC. The encoded protein is CASSLDGVGGDEQFF.